The clone carrying this TCR beta chain was counted ten times or more. Patients were all untreated before their thyroid surgery. The V end lost 1 base, the J end lost 3 bases, and 12 bases lay between the germline ends. The germline V gene encodes CDR1 MNHEY and CDR2 SVGEGT. This CDR3 spans 16 amino acids. The sample belongs to a study of metastatic and nonmetastatic thyroid tumors. TCRdb re-clonotyped the PCR reads via MiXCR. The sample carries about 92,000 clones, about 16% recorded once. The chain couples TRBV6-2 or TRBV6-3 to TRBJ2-2; D gene unclear. The specimen was blood. This clonotype was sampled from a female donor with papillary thyroid cancer or a benign thyroid nodule (not recorded which). Some clones in this sample may be carry-over from other donors' samples. CDR3 amino acids: CASSYLGNRDTGELFF. As DNA, the CDR3 is TGTGCCAGCAGTTACTTGGGGAATAGGGACACCGGGGAGCTGTTTTTT.